This T cell receptor (beta chain) was identified during a study of T cell changes during pregnancy in multiple sclerosis. This CDR3 is 13 amino acids long. Deletions cut 5 bases from V and 0 bases from J, with 7 bases between. CDR1 is SGHTA and CDR2 is FQGNSA in the germline V gene. Here immunoSEQ multiplex PCR was the method, and the copy in TCRdb shows in-frame clones only, minus some. Of about 73,000 clones in the sample, roughly 90% were seen once. Here the sequenced sample was peripheral blood, taken after pregnancy. The TCR originated in a female donor in good health, enrolled as a control in a pregnancy study. The gene calls are TRBV7-2 and TRBJ1-1; D gene uncertain. The CDR3 nucleotides are TGTGCCAGCAGCCAAGCCTTGAACACTGAAGCTTTCTTT. Its translation: CASSQALNTEAFF.